The T cell receptor beta chain described here comes from a study of OX40 agonist ivuxolimab in advanced cancers. At the level of the whole study: Ivuxolimab, which targeted the costimulatory receptor OX40 (CD134), was an agonistic, fully human IgG2 monoclonal antibody. The dose-escalation cohort was about 87% male with a mean age of 60 years, ranging from about 20 to 80. The purpose of peripheral TCRbeta sequencing was to test whether ivuxolimab changed TCR sequence diversity and led to clonal T-cell expansion. Three dose-escalation patients achieved partial responses, one with hepatocellular carcinoma and two with cutaneous melanoma. Of the approximately 50 dose-escalation patients, hepatocellular carcinoma was present in approximately 20, melanoma in approximately 15, renal cell carcinoma in 9 and head and neck cancer in 9. Intravenous ivuxolimab was administered to patients every 2 weeks at six dose levels: 0.01, 0.1, 0.3, 1.5, 3 and 10 mg/kg. The paper describes the monotherapy dose-escalation part (N of about 54 patients) of the phase I trial of ivuxolimab. Prior anti-PD-1, anti-PD-L1 or anti-CTLA-4 therapy was permitted, and about 40% of dose-escalation patients had received checkpoint inhibitors. Broader findings and caveats from the paper: Partial responders in the 0.1-3.0 mg/kg groups had among the lowest normalized peripheral clonal expansion, especially among CD8+ T cells. Low levels of normalized T-cell clonal expansion were also seen in some nonresponding patients. After ivuxolimab, more expanded clones were found on average in CD8+ T cells than in CD4+ T cells. Which antigens the clonally expanded peripheral T cells were specific for was not determined. At doses of 0.1 to 3.0 mg/kg, clonal expansion of both CD4+ and CD8+ T cells in blood was seen between baseline and week 6.

The trial excluded patients who had a history of autoimmune disease or who were on systemic immunosuppression. Peripheral blood for TCR sequencing was collected from all dose cohorts at baseline, on cycle 4 day 1, and on cycle 7 day 1. The samples were drawn from a first-in-human, open-label, multicenter phase I dose-escalation trial of ivuxolimab. The trial enrolled adults with locally advanced or metastatic head and neck squamous cell, hepatocellular, melanoma or renal cell carcinoma. CD4+ and CD8+ T cells were sorted separately from peripheral blood before TCR sequencing. Looking up the germline V gene yields CDR1 MNHNS and CDR2 SASEGT. The CDR3 has 13 amino acids, counting the end cysteine and phenylalanine. Only the CDR3 DNA stays, 39 bases, in frame from base 1. V drops 0 bases and J drops 4 bases, leaving 7 bases in between. For sequencing of the TCRbeta CDR3 region, genomic DNA was extracted from the sorted cells. The immunoSEQ Assay was used to sequence the TCRbeta CDR3 regions. The immuneACCESS repertoire file appears here via TCRdb, limited to in-frame rearrangements. These files lack a portion of the clones; in checked studies, under half of the deficit traces to unresolved V genes, and the cause of the others is not known. The sample includes approximately 70,000 clones, with approximately 86% observed a single time. The ten most abundant clones make up approximately 1.4% of the sample.

Comments on this clone: This clone's antigen is unknown. No base-level quality is on record; no much larger clone is a single base apart.

Material: CD4+ or CD8+ T cells sorted from blood, obtained in a trial of the OX40 agonist ivuxolimab. The source of this sequence is an adult with an advanced solid tumor such as melanoma, head and neck, liver or kidney cancer. This chain is built from TRBV6-1 and TRBJ2-7; confidence is insufficient to name the D gene. At the DNA level, the sequence is TGTGCCAGCAGTGAAGCTGGGCGGTACGAGCAGTACTTC. Its protein reads: CASSEAGRYEQYF.